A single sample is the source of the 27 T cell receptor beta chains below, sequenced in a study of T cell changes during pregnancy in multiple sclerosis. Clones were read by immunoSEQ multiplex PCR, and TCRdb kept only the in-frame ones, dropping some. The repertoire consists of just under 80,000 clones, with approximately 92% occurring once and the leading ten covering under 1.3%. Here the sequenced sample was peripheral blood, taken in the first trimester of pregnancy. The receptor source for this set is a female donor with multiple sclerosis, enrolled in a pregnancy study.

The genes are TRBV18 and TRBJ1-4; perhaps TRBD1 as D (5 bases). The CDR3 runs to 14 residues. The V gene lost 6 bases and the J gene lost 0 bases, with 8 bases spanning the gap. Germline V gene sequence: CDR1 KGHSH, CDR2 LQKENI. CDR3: CASSPTATNEKLFF. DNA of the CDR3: TGTGCCAGCTCCCCGACAGCAACTAATGAAAAACTGTTTTTT.

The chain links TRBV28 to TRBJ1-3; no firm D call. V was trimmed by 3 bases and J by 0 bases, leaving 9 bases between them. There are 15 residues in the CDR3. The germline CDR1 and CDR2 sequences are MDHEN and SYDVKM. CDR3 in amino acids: CASSFSLSSGNTIYF. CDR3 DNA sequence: TGTGCCAGCAGTTTCTCACTGAGCTCTGGAAACACCATATATTTT.

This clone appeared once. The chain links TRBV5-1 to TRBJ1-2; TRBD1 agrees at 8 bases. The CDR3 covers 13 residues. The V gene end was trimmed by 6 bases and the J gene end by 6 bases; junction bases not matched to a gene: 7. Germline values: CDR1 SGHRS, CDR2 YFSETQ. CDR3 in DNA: TGCGCCAGCACCTGGGCAGGGGGCGATGGCTACACCTTC. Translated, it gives CASTWAGGDGYTF.

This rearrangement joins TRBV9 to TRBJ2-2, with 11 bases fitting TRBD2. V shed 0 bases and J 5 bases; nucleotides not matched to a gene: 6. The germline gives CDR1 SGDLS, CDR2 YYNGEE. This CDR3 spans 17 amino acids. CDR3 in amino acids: CASSVEGLADLTGELFF. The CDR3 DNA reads TGTGCCAGCAGCGTAGAGGGACTAGCGGATCTTACCGGGGAGCTGTTTTTT.

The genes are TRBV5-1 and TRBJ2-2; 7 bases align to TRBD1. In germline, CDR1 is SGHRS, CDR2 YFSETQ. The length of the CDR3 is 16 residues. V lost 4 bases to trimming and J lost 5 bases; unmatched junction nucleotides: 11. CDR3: CASSPESGQWTGELFF. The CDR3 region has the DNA TGCGCCAGCAGCCCGGAATCGGGACAGTGGACCGGGGAGCTGTTTTTT.

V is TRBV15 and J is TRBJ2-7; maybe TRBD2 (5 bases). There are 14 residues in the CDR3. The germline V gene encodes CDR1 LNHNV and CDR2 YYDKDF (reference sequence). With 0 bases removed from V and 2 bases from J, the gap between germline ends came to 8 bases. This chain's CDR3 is CATSREGGAYEQYF. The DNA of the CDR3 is TGTGCCACCAGCAGAGAAGGAGGAGCCTACGAGCAGTACTTC. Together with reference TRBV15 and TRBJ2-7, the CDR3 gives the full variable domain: DAMVIQNPRYQVTQFGKPVTLSCSQTLNHNVMYWYQQKSSQAPKLLFHYYDKDFNNEADTPDNFQSRRPNTSFCFLDIRSPGLGDTAMYLCATSREGGAYEQYFGPGTRLTVT.

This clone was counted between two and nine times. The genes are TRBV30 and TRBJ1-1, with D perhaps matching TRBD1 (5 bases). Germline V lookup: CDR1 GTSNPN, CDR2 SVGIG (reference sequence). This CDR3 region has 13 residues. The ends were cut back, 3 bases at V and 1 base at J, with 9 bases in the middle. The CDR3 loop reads CAWRLQENTEAFF. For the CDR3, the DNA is TGTGCCTGGAGGTTACAGGAGAACACTGAAGCTTTCTTT.

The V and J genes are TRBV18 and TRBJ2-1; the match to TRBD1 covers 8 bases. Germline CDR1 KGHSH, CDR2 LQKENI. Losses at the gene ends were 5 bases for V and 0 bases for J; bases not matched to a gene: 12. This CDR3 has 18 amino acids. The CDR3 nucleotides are TGTGCCAGCTCATTTCGGACAGGGCAGGGTAGCTCCTACAATGAGCAGTTCTTC. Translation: CASSFRTGQGSSYNEQFF.

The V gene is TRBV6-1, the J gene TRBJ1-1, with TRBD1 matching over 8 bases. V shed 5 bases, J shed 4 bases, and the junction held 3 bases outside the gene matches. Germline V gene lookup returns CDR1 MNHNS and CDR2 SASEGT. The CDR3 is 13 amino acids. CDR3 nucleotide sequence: TGTGCCAGCAGTAGAGACAGGGGCACTGAAGCTTTCTTT. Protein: CASSRDRGTEAFF.

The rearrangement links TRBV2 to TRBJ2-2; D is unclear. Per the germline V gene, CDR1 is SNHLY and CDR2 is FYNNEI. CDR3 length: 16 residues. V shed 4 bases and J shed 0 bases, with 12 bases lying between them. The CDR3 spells CASSVAGPTNTGELFF. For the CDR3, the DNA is TGTGCCAGCAGTGTTGCAGGCCCTACGAACACCGGGGAGCTGTTTTTT.

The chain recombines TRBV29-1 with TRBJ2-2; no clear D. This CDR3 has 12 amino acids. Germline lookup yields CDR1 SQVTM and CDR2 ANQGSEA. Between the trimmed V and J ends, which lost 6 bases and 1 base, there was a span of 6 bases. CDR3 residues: CSVEWNTGELFF. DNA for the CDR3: TGCAGCGTGGAGTGGAACACCGGGGAGCTGTTTTTT.

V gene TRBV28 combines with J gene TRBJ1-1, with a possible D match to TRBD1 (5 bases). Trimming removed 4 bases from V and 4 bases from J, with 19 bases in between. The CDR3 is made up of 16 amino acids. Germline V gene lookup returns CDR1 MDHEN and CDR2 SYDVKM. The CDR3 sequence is CASSSNSWGDGTEAFF. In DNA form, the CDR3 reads TGTGCCAGCAGTTCTAACTCCTGGGGGGATGGCACTGAAGCTTTCTTT.

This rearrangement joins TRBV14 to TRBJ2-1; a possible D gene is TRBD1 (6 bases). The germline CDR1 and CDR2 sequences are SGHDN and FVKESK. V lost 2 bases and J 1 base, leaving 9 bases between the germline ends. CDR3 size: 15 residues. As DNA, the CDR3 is TGTGCCAGCAGCCAAATGGGGGCTTCCTACAATGAGCAGTTCTTC. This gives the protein CASSQMGASYNEQFF.

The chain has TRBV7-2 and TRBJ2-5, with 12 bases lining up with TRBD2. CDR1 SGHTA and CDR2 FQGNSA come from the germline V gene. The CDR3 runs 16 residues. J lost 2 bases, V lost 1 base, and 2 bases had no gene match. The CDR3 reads CASSLVGTSGQETQYF. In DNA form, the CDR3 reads TGTGCCAGCAGCTTAGTGGGGACTAGCGGGCAAGAGACCCAGTACTTC.

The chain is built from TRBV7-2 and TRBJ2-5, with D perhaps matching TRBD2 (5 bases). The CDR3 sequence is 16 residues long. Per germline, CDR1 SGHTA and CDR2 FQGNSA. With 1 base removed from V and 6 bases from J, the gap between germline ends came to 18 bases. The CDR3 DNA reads TGTGCCAGCAGCTTAGACAGCGGCCAGCGGTCCCAGACCCAGTACTTC. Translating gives CASSLDSGQRSQTQYF.

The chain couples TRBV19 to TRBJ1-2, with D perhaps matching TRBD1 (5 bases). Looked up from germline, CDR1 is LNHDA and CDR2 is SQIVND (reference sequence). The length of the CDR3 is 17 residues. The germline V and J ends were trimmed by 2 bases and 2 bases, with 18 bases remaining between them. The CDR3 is CASSIKGTGGSNYGYTF. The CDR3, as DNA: TGTGCCAGTAGTATAAAGGGAACCGGGGGGTCAAACTATGGCTACACCTTC.

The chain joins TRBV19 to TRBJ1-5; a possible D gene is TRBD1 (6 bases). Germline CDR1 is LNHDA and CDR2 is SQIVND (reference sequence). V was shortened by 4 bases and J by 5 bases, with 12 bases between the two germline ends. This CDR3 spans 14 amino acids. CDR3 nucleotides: TGTGCCAGTAGTACCCTCACAGGGTATCAGCCCCAGCATTTT. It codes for CASSTLTGYQPQHF.

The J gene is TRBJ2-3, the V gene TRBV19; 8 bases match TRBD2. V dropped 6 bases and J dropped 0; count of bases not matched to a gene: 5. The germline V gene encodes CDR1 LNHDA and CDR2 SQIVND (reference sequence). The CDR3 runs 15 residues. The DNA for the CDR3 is TGTGCCAGTAGACGGGGGGGCCCTAGCACAGATACGCAGTATTTT. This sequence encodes CASRRGGPSTDTQYF. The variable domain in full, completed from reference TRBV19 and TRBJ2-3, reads DGGITQSPKYLFRKEGQNVTLSCEQNLNHDAMYWYRQDPGQGLRLIYYSQIVNDFQKGDIAEGYSVSREKKESFPLTVTSAQKNPTAFYLCASRRGGPSTDTQYFGPGTRLTVL.

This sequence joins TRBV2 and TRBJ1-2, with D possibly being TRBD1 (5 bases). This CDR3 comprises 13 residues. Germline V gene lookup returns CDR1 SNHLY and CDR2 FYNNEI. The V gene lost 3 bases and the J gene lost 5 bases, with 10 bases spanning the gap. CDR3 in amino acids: CASSETERYGYTF. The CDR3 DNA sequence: TGTGCCAGCAGTGAGACAGAGAGGTATGGCTACACCTTC.

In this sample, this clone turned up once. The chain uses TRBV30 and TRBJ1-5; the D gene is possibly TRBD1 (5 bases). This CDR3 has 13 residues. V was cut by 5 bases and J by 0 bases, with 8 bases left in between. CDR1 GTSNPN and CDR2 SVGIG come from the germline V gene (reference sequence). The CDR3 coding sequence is TGTGCCTGGGGGGCGGATAGCAATCAGCCCCAGCATTTT. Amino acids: CAWGADSNQPQHF.

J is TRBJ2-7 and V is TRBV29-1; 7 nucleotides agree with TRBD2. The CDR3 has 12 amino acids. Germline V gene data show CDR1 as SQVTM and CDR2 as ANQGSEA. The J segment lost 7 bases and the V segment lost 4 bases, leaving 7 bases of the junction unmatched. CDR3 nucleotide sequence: TGCAGCGTTGGACTAGCCCTCGGGGAGCAGTACTTC. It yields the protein CSVGLALGEQYF.

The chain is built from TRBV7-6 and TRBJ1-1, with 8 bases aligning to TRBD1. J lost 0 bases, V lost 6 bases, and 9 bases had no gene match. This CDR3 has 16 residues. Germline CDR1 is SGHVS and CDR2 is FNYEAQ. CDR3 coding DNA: TGTGCCAGCAGTTCTTACGGGACAGGCATGAACACTGAAGCTTTCTTT. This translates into CASSSYGTGMNTEAFF.

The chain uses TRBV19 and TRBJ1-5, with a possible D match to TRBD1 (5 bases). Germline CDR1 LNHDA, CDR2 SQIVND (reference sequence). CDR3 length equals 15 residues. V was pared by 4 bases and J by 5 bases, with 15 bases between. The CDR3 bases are TGTGCCAGTAGTACGCAGGGAGGATGGTATCAGCCCCAGCATTTT. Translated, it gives CASSTQGGWYQPQHF.

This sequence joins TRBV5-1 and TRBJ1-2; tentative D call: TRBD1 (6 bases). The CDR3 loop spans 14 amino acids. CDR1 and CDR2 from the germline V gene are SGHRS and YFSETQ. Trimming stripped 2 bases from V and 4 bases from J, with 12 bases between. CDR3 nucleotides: TGCGCCAGCAGCTTAAGGGGGGGAGGCTATGGCTACACCTTC. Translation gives CASSLRGGGYGYTF.

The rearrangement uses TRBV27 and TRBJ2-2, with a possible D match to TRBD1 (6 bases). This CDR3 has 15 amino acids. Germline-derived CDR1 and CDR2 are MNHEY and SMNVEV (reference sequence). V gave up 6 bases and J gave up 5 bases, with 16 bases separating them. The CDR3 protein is CASRAWGRRTGELFF. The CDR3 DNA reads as TGTGCCAGCAGGGCCTGGGGGCGGAGAACCGGGGAGCTGTTTTTT.

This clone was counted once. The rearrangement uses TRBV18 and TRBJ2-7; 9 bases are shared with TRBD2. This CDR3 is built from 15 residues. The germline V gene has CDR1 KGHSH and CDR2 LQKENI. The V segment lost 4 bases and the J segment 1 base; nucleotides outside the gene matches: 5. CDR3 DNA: TGTGCCAGCTCACGCGCTAGCGGGGCTTCCTACGAGCAGTACTTC. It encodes CASSRASGASYEQYF.

For the CDR3, the DNA is TGTGCCAGCAGCTTAGCGCCGGGACAGAAGGAGCTGTTTTTT. Its translation is CASSLAPGQKELFF. The chain employs TRBV7-2 and TRBJ2-2, with 7 bases lining up with TRBD1. Germline V gene lookup returns CDR1 SGHTA and CDR2 FQGNSA. The CDR3 runs to 14 residues. V trimming: 0 bases; J trimming: 10 bases; junction bases outside the gene matches: 5.